The sequence of this T cell receptor (beta chain) was determined in a study of vaccination and CD4 T cells after COVID-19. Background on the study: Post-COVID sampling occurred a median roughly 100 days after diagnosis (range 35 to 161).

The Oncomine TCR Beta short-read assay was applied to DNA of cultured CD4+ T cells. Genomic DNA extraction was carried out from cultured CD4+ T cells. TCRdb reprocessed the PCR reads with MiXCR, giving one entry per CDR3 protein. The data hold 16,000 or so distinct CDR3 sequences, with 45% to 55% observed a single time. Treatment given: roughly 11-day PBMC culture with coronavirus spike peptide pools or control peptides (ViraFEST assay). In its sample, this clonotype is medium-sized (0.01 to 0.1%). Its target is not known. The clonotype was recovered from a human donor who had recovered from COVID-19. The sample here was CD4+ T cells from blood, cultured in vitro, taken before SARS-CoV-2 vaccination.

The CDR3 DNA reads as TGTGCCAGCAGTGAAGGGACAGAAGGTCACCAGCCCCAGCATTTT. Its protein product is CASSEGTEGHQPQHF. The V gene is TRBV6-1, the J gene TRBJ1-5, with a tentative D call TRBD1 (6 bases). The germline gives CDR1 MNHNS, CDR2 SASEGT. The CDR3 extends over 15 amino acids. Trimming left V 1 base short and J 7 bases short, with 14 bases between.